This TCR beta chain was observed in a study of blood T cell repertoires in COVID-19 (dated by TCRdb to about 2020). Regarding the study in general: Samples covering the acute and convalescent phases of COVID-19 were provided by collaborators in the United States, Italy and Spain. The prospective study material was composed of cDNA or gDNA derived from T cells, B-cell-depleted T cells, or PBMCs. The dataset comprised deeply sampled blood TCRbeta repertoires from subjects exposed to, actively infected with, or recovered from COVID-19. The repertoires were made available in a free public database intended to serve as a resource for research on the immune response to SARS-CoV-2. The samples were drawn from the first 160 participants of the ongoing ImmuneRACE study and from under 1,500 subjects provided by 6 global collaborators. Nearly every sample came with metadata listing a de-identified subject ID, COVID-19 status, age in years and sex. Where available, HLA class I and class II types were taken from metadata supplied by the sample provider and were not determined by assay-based typing.

This clone was observed a few times. Its antigen is currently not known. No base quality information exists; no much larger clone differs at one position. Whole blood was collected in K2EDTA tubes by collaborating institutions according to the institutions' own protocols. For TCRbeta analysis, collaborators shipped samples as frozen whole blood, isolated PBMCs, or DNA extracted from either of those sample types. CDR1 and CDR2 were assigned from the germline V gene as MGHDK and SYGVNS. V gives up 8 bases and J gives up 5 bases, and the segment between their germline ends measures 12 bases. Reading from cysteine to phenylalanine, the CDR3 counts 12 amino acids. Just CDR3 DNA is preserved here, 36 bases in frame from base 1. TCRbeta CDR3 regions were amplified from genomic DNA using the immunoSEQ Assay, a bias-controlled multiplex PCR. The study's own analysis went as follows. The number of nucleated cells in each sample was estimated by amplification of reference gene primers within the assay. To quantify the absolute abundance of each unique TCRbeta CDR3 rearrangement, sequence reads were collapsed and filtered. Productive Simpson clonality was computed per sample as the square root of Simpson's diversity index over productive rearrangements. Entries here come from immuneACCESS through TCRdb and include only in-frame sequences with V and J called. Some clones fail to appear in such tables; in the studies checked, an unresolved V gene covers under half of the shortfall, and the cause of the remainder is unknown. The DNA gave D and trimming, while V, J and clone size come from that table. The sample table contains 75,000 to 95,000 clones; only one count was recorded for about 70% of them. 20% to 25% of the sample is in the top ten clones.

Overall study results and their limits: How much clinical and demographic metadata was included differed by source and by participant, and the metadata was provided uncurated.

The source material was peripheral blood. The sequence derives from a woman aged 60-75 years in a cohort sampled during active or convalescent COVID-19. The chain uses TRBV25-1 and TRBJ2-5, with the D segment identity uncertain. The nucleotides are TGTGCCAGCGGCCCGGGTGAGGAGACCCAGTACTTC. It translates to CASGPGEETQYF.